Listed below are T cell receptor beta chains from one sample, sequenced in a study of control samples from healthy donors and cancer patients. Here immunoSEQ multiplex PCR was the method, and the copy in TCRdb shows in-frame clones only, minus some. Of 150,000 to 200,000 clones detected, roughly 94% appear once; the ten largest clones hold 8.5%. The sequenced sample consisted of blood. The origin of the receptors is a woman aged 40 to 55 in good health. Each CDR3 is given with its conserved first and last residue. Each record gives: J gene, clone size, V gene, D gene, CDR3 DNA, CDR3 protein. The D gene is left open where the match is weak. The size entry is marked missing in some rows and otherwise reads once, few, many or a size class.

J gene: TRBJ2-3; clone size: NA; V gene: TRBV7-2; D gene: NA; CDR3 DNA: TGTGCCAGCAGCTTTCGAAGAAGACAGACCACAGATACGCAGTATTTT; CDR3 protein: CASSFRRRQTTDTQYF
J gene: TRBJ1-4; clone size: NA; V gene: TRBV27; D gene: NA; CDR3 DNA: TGTGCCAGCAGTTTTTTGGCGAGTAATGGTAATGAAAAACTGTTTTTT; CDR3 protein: CASSFLASNGNEKLFF
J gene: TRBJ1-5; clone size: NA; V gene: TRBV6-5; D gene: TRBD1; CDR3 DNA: TGTGCCAGCAGTTACACGGGGACAGCCTTGAATCAGCCCCAGCATTTT; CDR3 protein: CASSYTGTALNQPQHF
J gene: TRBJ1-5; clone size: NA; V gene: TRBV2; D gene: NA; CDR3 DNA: TGTGCCAGCAGTTTGGGGAGGACAGACAATCAGCCCCAGCATTTT; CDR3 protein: CASSLGRTDNQPQHF
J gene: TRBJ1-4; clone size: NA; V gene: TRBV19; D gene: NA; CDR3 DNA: TGTGCCAGTATGAGGGGGGCGGCGGAGGAAAAACTGTTTTTT; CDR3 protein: CASMRGAAEEKLFF
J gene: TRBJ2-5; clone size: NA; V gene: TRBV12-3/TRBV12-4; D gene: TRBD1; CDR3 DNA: TGTGCCAGCAGTTTGGGACAGCAAGAGACCCAGTACTTC; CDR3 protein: CASSLGQQETQYF
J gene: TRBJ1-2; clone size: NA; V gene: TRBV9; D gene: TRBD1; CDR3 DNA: TGTGCCAGCAGCCAGAAGACAGGGCGCCGCGGCTACACCTTC; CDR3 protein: CASSQKTGRRGYTF
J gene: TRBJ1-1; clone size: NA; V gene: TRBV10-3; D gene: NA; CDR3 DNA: TGTGCCATCAGTGAATTCGGAGAGGGACAAGGAGCTTTCTTT; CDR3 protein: CAISEFGEGQGAFF
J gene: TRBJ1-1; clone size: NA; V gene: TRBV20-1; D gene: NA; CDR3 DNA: TGCAGTGCCCCCCGATCCACTGAAGCTTTCTTT; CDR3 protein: CSAPRSTEAFF
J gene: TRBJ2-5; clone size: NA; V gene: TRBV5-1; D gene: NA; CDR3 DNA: TGCGCCAGCAGCGGGGAGACCCAGTACTTC; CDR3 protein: CASSGETQYF
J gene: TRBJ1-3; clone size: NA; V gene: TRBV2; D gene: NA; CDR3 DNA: TGTGCCAGCAGTGGAAGGGATTCTGGAAACACCATATATTTT; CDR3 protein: CASSGRDSGNTIYF
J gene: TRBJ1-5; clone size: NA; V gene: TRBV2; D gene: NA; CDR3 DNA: TGTGCCAGCAGTAATCCGTTCGGGGCTGGGCGCAATCAGCCCCAGCATTTT; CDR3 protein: CASSNPFGAGRNQPQHF
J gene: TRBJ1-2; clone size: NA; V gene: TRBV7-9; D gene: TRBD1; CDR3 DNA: TGTGCCAGCAGCCTGAGGGGGCGAGATGGCTACACCTTC; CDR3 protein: CASSLRGRDGYTF
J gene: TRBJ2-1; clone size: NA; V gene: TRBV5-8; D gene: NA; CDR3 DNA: TGTGCCAGCAGTAAAACTTTTGGGATCAACCTGGTCAATGAGCAGTTCTTC; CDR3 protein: CASSKTFGINLVNEQFF
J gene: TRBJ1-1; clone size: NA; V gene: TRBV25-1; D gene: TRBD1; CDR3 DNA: TGTGCCAGCAGTTGGGGGGACAGAAATGAAGCTTTCTTT; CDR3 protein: CASSWGDRNEAFF
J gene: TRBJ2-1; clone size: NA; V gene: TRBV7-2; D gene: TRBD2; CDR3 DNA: TGTGCCAGCAGCCAGACTAGCGGGGGCTCATATGAGCAGTTCTTC; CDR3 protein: CASSQTSGGSYEQFF
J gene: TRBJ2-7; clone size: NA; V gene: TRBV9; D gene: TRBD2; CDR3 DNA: TGTGCCAGCAGCGCGGAAACTAGCGGGGGGTCCTACGAGCAGTACTTC; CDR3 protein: CASSAETSGGSYEQYF
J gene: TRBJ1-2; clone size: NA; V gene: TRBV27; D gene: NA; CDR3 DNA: TGTGCCAGCAGTTGGGACGGGACTTATGGCTACACCTTC; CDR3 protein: CASSWDGTYGYTF
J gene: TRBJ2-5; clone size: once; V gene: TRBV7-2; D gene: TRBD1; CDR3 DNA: TGTGCCAGCAGCTTAGGGGACAGCTCCTACCAAGAGACCCAGTACTTC; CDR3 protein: CASSLGDSSYQETQYF
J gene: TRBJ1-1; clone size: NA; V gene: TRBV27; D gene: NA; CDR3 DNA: TGTGCCAGCAGTTTATCGACGTTGGTCAGGCACACTGAAGCTTTCTTT; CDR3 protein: CASSLSTLVRHTEAFF
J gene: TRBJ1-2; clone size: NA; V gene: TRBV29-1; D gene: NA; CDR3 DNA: TGCAGCGTCGGCACAGGCCTCTCTAACTATGGCTACACCTTC; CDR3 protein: CSVGTGLSNYGYTF
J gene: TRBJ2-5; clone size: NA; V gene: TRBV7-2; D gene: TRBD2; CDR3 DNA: TGTGCCAGCAGCCGGACTAGCGGGAGGTTGGAGACCCAGTACTTC; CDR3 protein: CASSRTSGRLETQYF